This T cell receptor beta chain stems from a study of regulatory T cells in long-lasting Graves disease. As for time point: persistent/refractory GD, antithyroid drugs over 5 years with positive TRAb. Making the TCR library involved RNA that had been extracted from PBMCs. EDTA tubes held Nine milliliters of peripheral blood from each patient. Libraries of TCR beta came from iRepertoire HTBI primers plus Arm-PCR of CDR3 regions. One entry per CDR3 protein, called by TCRdb with MiXCR from the multiplex PCR reads. The sample holds 500,000 to 800,000 distinct CDR3 sequences, around 30% seen once. The clonotype was recovered from a female donor with Graves disease. The sequences come from peripheral blood mononuclear cells (PBMCs), collected when the disease was refractory, from a patient treated with antithyroid drugs.

The CDR3 loop reads CASTQTGVSGNTIYF. The DNA for the CDR3 is TGTGCCAGCACCCAGACAGGTGTCTCTGGAAACACCATATATTTT. The chain recombines TRBV28 with TRBJ1-3; a possible D gene is TRBD1 (6 bases). V lost 7 bases and J 0 bases, leaving 13 bases between the germline ends. Per the germline V gene, CDR1 is MDHEN and CDR2 is SYDVKM. This CDR3 spans 15 amino acids.